What follows describes a single TCR beta chain. This clone was counted only a few times. Its target antigen remains unknown. There are no base qualities to consult, and no much larger clone falls within one base. This entry comes from a study of cytomegalovirus exposure and HLA in healthy donors (dated by TCRdb to 2015 to 2018). For context, the study as a whole: An earlier analysis of approximately 550 of the donors reported approximately 290 Gb of sequence data and around 120 million unique TCR beta sequences from approximately 180 million T cells. Roughly 300 gigabases of sequencing data and approximately 85 million unique TCR sequences were included in an early release covering about 600 HLA-typed donors. Of the roughly 390 genotyped donors, approximately 80% were placed in the genetic ancestry cluster associated with self-reported Caucasian donors. The study aimed to test whether cataloging public T cell receptors could reveal signatures of past pathogen exposure. Using immunosequencing, the study profiled T cell repertoires from roughly 650 subjects and related those repertoires to cytomegalovirus serostatus. A separate validation cohort of roughly 130 different subjects was used in addition to the approximately 610-subject first cohort. To predict cytomegalovirus infection status, the study combined high-throughput TCR immunosequencing, statistical association of individual TCRs with disease status, and machine learning. A later analysis re-analyzed previously published TCR beta repertoires from 550 to 700 donors and added high-resolution HLA genotyping to study TCR occurrence patterns. Rather than using new phenotypic data, the later analysis identified candidate immune exposures from TCR beta sequences and from how often those sequences occurred across donors. To decide whether each TCR beta V gene segment behaved as functional or pseudogenic, an earlier analysis of 587 of the donors relied on high-throughput TCR beta sequencing. Donor age, sex, ethnicity and CMV serostatus were collected together with the repertoire data. In a later genetic analysis, genome-wide SNP genotypes for about three fifths of the 666 donors were used, and that subset was treated as a discovery cohort. All discovery cohort repertoires had been generated on a single sequencing platform. Class I and class II HLA loci were covered by the typing at four-digit resolution. Typing coverage differed by locus: A, B, C, DRB1 and DQB1 were typed in roughly 620-630 donors, DQA1 in about 550, DPA1 in 600 to 610, and DPB1 in approximately 450. Roughly 5 DR-DQ haplotypes were handled as single units for association and clustering, since linkage in the cohort was strong. On average, roughly 200,000 unique TCR beta nucleotide sequences were sequenced per donor among 398 genotyped donors of the cohort, with 15% to 20% of those sequences being non-productive.

The cohort comprised fewer than 750 healthy bone marrow donors. Cohort members were all nominally healthy when sampled, although unrecorded immune exposures were likely present. The donor tested CMV seronegative, placing the donor among the 350 or so seronegative members of the cohort. Each donor provided a peripheral blood sample, and peripheral blood mononuclear cells were used for TCR beta sequencing. The Qiagen DNeasy Blood Extraction Kit was used to extract genomic DNA from the blood cell samples. The library was generated by the immunoSEQ multiplex PCR assay. For the multiplex PCR, a mixture combining 60 forward primers for TCR Vbeta segments and 13 reverse primers for TCR Jbeta segments was used. Amplification of the CDR3 region of rearranged TCR beta genes was performed with a multiplex PCR assay on genomic DNA. On the Illumina HiSeq System, the amplified TCR beta libraries were sequenced as 87-base-pair reads. In the authors' own workflow: A later analysis tallied 70 million to 100 million unique TCR beta chains across the approximately 670 repertoires, and about 10 million of those chains were shared by two or more donors. Raw reads were error-corrected and collapsed into unique sequences by a nearest-neighbor algorithm in which closely related sequences were merged to remove PCR and sequencing errors. Alignment of CDR3 sequences to IMGT reference sequences was used to assign V, D and J gene segments. Each retained sequence needed at least a six-nucleotide match to both a V gene segment and a J gene segment. Rearrangements were called productive when the CDR3 lacked stop codons and stayed in frame with V and J; all others were non-productive. Following IMGT convention, CDR3 was defined as the stretch from the second conserved V-encoded cysteine to the conserved J-encoded phenylalanine. Sequences without an unambiguous match to a single V gene segment were excluded from the earlier analysis of several hundred of the donors. In an earlier analysis of around 590 of the donors, a V segment was called functional when productive rearrangements were above 56.7%, and segregating when the standard deviation between donors exceeded 5%. A statistical classification framework was developed to diagnose cytomegalovirus status using the catalog of TCR beta chain sequences. A later analysis assigned V and J genes by comparing TCR nucleotide sequences with IMGT/GENE-DB human TR gene sequences. The TCRdist pipeline was used in a later analysis to assign CDR3 sequences and most-parsimonious VDJ recombination scenarios. In a later analysis, each TCR beta chain was defined by its CDR3 amino acid sequence together with its V-gene family, and reads lacking a unique V-gene family were excluded. A later analysis removed 592 highly shared, low-generation-probability nucleotide sequences to deal with suspected cross-contamination and a sequencing artifact. For each public chain, a later analysis derived a clonal expansion index from normalized ranks of inferred template counts within each repertoire. A later analysis computed generation probabilities with a VDJ recombination model fitted to out-of-frame rearrangements, and checked the results against IGoR. Hypergeometric tests were used in a later analysis to score TCR-TCR, TCR-HLA and TCR-CMV co-occurrence, with a repertoire-size bias correction applied to the TCR pairs. A later analysis estimated false discovery rates by permuting HLA or CMV assignments 20 times. In a later analysis, co-occurring TCRs were grouped using DBSCAN, with TCRdist sequence similarity added in when clustering inside HLA-allele-positive subsets. Co-occurrence clustering excluded repertoires with fewer than 30,000 or more than 120,000 public chains, plus five with anomalous nucleotide sharing. The table was pulled from immuneACCESS by TCRdb, which kept in-frame rearrangements only. Such tables lose some clones; where checked, under half of the loss comes from unresolved V genes, and the rest has no known cause. That table is the source of V, J and clone size, and D and trimming were worked out from the DNA. This sample is represented by 130,000 to 150,000 clones; roughly 68% of them were singletons. The ten largest make up about 4.5% of the sample.

The paper's findings and limits, for the study overall: In a later genetic analysis, fewer N-insertions in productive TCRs were reported among donors in an Asian-associated ancestry cluster than the approximately 630-donor mean. When HLA alleles, especially DR and DQ, strongly co-occurred, attributing TCR associations to individual alleles was difficult. Linkage disequilibrium might explain the correlated functional status among segregating V segments, but an unknown experimental factor could not be excluded. Most CMV-associated TCR beta chains appeared to be HLA-restricted in a later analysis, and the HLA associations seemed to be driven largely by CMV exposure. Sequencing depth was assumed to be roughly uniform across donors in the presence/absence analyses, though that assumption may not hold. V-gene and J-gene trimming of TCR beta chains was associated with a missense DCLRE1C variant in a later genetic analysis, and the association was replicated in an independent cohort. The earlier analysis of 450 to 700 of the donors excluded roughly 17 rarely observed V segments, including chromosome 9 orphons, because counts were too low. Across donors, most TCR sequences were observed very rarely, whereas some public TCRs were present in many individuals. The authors suggested that the approach could potentially be generalized to other disease states and immunological phenotypes. The sequencing pipeline was judged likely to have produced a cluster of highly shared sequence variants as a technical artifact. According to a later analysis, TCR association rates differed among HLA loci, with DRB1 alleles showing the most associated TCRs and HLA-C alleles showing the fewest. The study gave a list of over 150 TCR beta chains associated with cytomegalovirus. A later analysis found that HLA-associated TCR beta chains were more clonally expanded and had lower generation probabilities than equally common non-associated chains. In both the original and validation cohorts, the classifier was reported to diagnose cytomegalovirus status with high specificity and sensitivity. A few of the identified cytomegalovirus-associated TCR beta chains were confirmed in vitro to be specific for cytomegalovirus antigens. Immune exposure information for the cohort was limited to CMV serostatus. Broadly in line with IMGT annotations, most TCR beta V segments showed up in productive rearrangements about 90% or about 30% of the time in an earlier analysis of 587 of the donors. The cohort was sequenced for TCR beta chains only, and without alpha or paired-chain data the features that could be detected were limited. In a later analysis, several top co-occurrence clusters were reported to appear linked to parvovirus B19, influenza, CMV and Epstein-Barr virus. Because HLA typing was unavailable for some donors at each locus, only the typed subset was used in association tests. A further reported finding was that TCR beta sequences accurately predicted the HLA-A and HLA-B alleles for most subjects in the first cohort. Specific HLA alleles were associated with 15,000 to 20,000 TCR beta sequences at a false discovery rate of 0.05 in a later analysis. Some IMGT-functional V segments, including TRBV6-2 and TRBV6-3, could not be told apart with the 87-base-pair reads, so those segments were excluded.

V is pruned by 4 bases and J by 3 bases, leaving 9 bases of the junction without a gene match. The cysteine opens and the phenylalanine closes a CDR3 of 17 amino acids. CDR3 DNA is the only sequence kept; it has 51 bases, read in frame from the first base. The germline V gene (reference sequence) gives CDR1 as LNHDA and CDR2 as SQIVND. In this chain, TRBV19 is recombined with TRBJ2-1, and TRBD1 matches 10 of the central bases. The material sequenced was PBMCs. The receptor was derived from a man in his 60s in good health and CMV-seronegative. The bases are TGTGCCAGTAGTACCCTTAGAGGGACAGGGGTCTACAATGAGCAGTTCTTC. Its protein reads: CASSTLRGTGVYNEQFF.